A single sample is the source of the 8 T cell receptor beta chains below, sequenced in a study of T-cell reconstitution after alpha-beta-depleted transplantation in children. A library of TCRbeta sequences, prepared with unique molecular identifiers, was generated. Each CDR3 protein is one row after TCRdb ran MiXCR on the PCR reads. The repertoire holds about 980,000 distinct CDR3 sequences, around 30% seen once, with 28% in the top ten. Here the sequenced sample was PBMCs, mostly from graft donor cells, taken 360 days after TCRalphabeta/CD19-depleted stem cell transplant. The receptors were sampled from a boy under three years old who had a stem cell transplant for SCID, so the T cells may come from the graft donor.

The table lists this clonotype with a few counts. This chain uses TRBV10-3 with TRBJ1-1, with TRBD1 identical over 8 bases. The CDR3 is 13 residues long. Unmatched junction bases numbered 3, after V lost 6 bases and J lost 3 bases. Looked up from germline, CDR1 is ENHRY and CDR2 is SYGVKD. The CDR3 DNA sequence: TGTGCCATCAGACAGGGGGTGGACACTGAAGCTTTCTTT. Translating it yields CAIRQGVDTEAFF.

The chain recombines TRBV7-3 with TRBJ2-2; TRBD2 is a possible D gene (5 bases). Germline V gene sequence: CDR1 SGHTA, CDR2 FQGTGA. CDR3 length: 15 amino acids. Between the trimmed V and J ends, which lost 0 bases and 5 bases, there was a span of 10 bases. CDR3 nucleotides: TGTGCCAGCAGCTTAACGATTGGGAGAACCGGGGAGCTGTTTTTT. It codes for CASSLTIGRTGELFF.

The rearrangement joins TRBV6-4 to TRBJ2-5, with D perhaps given as TRBD1 or TRBD2 (6 bases each). Trimming stripped 7 bases from V and 5 bases from J, with 26 bases between. Per germline, CDR1 MRHNA and CDR2 SNTAGT. This CDR3 is 17 amino acids long. The CDR3 region is CASNSTGGGSRSETQYF. In nucleotides, the CDR3 is TGTGCCAGCAATTCCACCGGGGGCGGTTCTCGGTCGGAGACCCAGTACTTC.

Only a few counts were recorded for this clonotype. V is TRBV5-1 and J is TRBJ2-1, with 12 bases lining up with TRBD2. V shed 0 bases and J 9 bases; nucleotides not matched to a gene: 7. Germline V CDR1 and CDR2: SGHRS, YFSETQ. The CDR3 length is 16 residues. The CDR3 loop is CASSLAGTSGWGEQFF. The CDR3 coding sequence is TGCGCCAGCAGCTTGGCCGGGACTAGCGGGTGGGGTGAGCAGTTCTTC.

This clonotype was picked up a small number of times. In DNA, the CDR3 is TGTGCCAGCAGCCCCTGGACAGGCTCCCAGCGAGATACGCAGTATTTT. It encodes CASSPWTGSQRDTQYF. The V and J genes are TRBV3-1 and TRBJ2-3, with 7 bases matching TRBD1. V shed 4 bases and J 5 bases; nucleotides not matched to a gene: 12. The CDR3 loop spans 16 amino acids. Germline loops: CDR1 LGHDT, CDR2 YNNKEL (reference sequence).

This chain joins TRBV3-1 and TRBJ1-4; D may be TRBD1 (6 bases). Germline-derived CDR1 and CDR2 are LGHDT and YNNKEL (reference sequence). This CDR3 has 15 residues. Trimming left V 6 bases short and J 8 bases short, with 19 bases between. The CDR3, as DNA: TGTGCCAGCAGTCCACCCGACAGGCGATACGAAAAACTGTTTTTT. The encoded protein is CASSPPDRRYEKLFF.

This clonotype was observed a handful of times. V usage is TRBV7-8 and J usage is TRBJ2-1, with TRBD2 matching 9 bases. V lost 1 base to trimming and J lost 7 bases; unmatched junction nucleotides: 2. The CDR3 totals 14 residues. CDR1 and CDR2 from the germline V gene are SGHVS and FQNEAQ. CDR3 bases: TGTGCCAGCAGCTTAGGACTAGCGGCTAATGAGCAGTTCTTC. It specifies CASSLGLAANEQFF.

The chain has TRBV5-1 and TRBJ1-2; TRBD1 agrees at 8 bases. With V trimmed by 5 bases and J by 8 bases, 11 bases remained unmatched. The CDR3 totals 14 residues. From germline, CDR1 is SGHRS and CDR2 YFSETQ. The CDR3 DNA reads TGCGCCAGCAGATACGACAGGGGTACCGAAGGCTACACCTTC. As protein: CASRYDRGTEGYTF.